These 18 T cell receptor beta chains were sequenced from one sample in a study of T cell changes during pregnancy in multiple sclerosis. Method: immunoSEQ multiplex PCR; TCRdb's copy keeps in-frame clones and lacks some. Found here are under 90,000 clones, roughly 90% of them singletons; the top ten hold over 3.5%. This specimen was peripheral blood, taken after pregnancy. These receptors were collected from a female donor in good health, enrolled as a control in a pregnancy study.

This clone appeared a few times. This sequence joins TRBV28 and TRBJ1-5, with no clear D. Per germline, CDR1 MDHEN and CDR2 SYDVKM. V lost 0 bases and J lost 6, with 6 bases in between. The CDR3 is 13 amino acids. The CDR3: CASSLWARQPQHF. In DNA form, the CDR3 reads TGTGCCAGCAGTTTATGGGCCCGTCAGCCCCAGCATTTT.

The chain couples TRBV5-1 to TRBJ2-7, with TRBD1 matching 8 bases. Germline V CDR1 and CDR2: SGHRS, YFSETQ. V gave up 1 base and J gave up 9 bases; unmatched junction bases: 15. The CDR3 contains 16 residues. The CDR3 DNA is TGCGCCAGCAGCTTGAGGTCTGGACAGGGTGGTCAGGGGCAGTACTTC. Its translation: CASSLRSGQGGQGQYF.

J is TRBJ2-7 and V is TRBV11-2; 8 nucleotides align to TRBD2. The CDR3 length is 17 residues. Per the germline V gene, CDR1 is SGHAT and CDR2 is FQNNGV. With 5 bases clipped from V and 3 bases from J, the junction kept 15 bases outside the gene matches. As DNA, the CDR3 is TGTGCCAGCAGCCCATTCAAGTTGGGACTAGAGGACTACGAGCAGTACTTC. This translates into CASSPFKLGLEDYEQYF.

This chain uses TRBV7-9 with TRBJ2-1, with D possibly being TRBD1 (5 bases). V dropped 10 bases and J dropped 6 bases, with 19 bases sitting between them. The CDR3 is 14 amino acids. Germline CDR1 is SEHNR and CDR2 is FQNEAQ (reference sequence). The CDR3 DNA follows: TGTGCCACAAAGGGGCTATCTAACTCCAATGAGCAGTTCTTC. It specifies CATKGLSNSNEQFF.

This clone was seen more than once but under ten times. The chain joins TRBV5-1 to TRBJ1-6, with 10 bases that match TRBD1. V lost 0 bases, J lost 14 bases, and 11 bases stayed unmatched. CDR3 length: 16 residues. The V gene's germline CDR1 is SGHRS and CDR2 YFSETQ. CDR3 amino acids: CASSLGQGAVFLSLHF. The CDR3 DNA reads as TGCGCCAGCAGCTTGGGACAGGGGGCGGTTTTTTTGTCCCTCCACTTT.

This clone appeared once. The chain's CDR3 is CASSRGQGKAFF. CDR3 bases: TGTGCCAGTAGTCGGGGACAGGGTAAAGCTTTCTTT. The chain is built from TRBV19 and TRBJ1-1; the match to TRBD1 covers 9 bases. The germline CDR1 and CDR2 sequences are LNHDA and SQIVND (reference sequence). With V trimmed by 5 bases and J by 9 bases, 4 bases remained unmatched. This CDR3 spans 12 amino acids.

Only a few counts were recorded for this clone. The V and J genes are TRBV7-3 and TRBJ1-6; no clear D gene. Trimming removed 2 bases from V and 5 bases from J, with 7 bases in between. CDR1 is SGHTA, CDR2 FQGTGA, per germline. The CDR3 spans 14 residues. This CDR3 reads CASSLGPDNSPLHF. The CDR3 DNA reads TGTGCCAGCAGCTTAGGGCCCGATAATTCACCCCTCCACTTT. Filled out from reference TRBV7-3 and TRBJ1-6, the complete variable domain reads GAGVSQTPSNKVTEKGKYVELRCDPISGHTALYWYRQSLGQGPEFLIYFQGTGAADDSGLPNDRFFAVRPEGSVSTLKIQRTERGDSAVYLCASSLGPDNSPLHFGNGTRLTVT.

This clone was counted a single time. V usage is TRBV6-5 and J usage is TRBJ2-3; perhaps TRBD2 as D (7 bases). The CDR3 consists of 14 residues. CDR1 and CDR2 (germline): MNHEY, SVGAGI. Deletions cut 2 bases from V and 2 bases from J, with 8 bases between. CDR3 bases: TGTGCCAGCAGTTACGGGGGGGCCACAGATACGCAGTATTTT. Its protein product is CASSYGGATDTQYF.

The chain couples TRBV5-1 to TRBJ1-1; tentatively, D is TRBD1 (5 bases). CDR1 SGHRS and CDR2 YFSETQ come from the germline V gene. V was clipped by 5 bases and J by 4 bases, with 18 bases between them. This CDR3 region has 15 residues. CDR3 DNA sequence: TGCGCCAGCAGTTCCGGGGGACCGGAGAGCACTGAAGCTTTCTTT. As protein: CASSSGGPESTEAFF. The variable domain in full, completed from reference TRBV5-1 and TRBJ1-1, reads KAGVTQTPRYLIKTRGQQVTLSCSPISGHRSVSWYQQTPGQGLQFLFEYFSETQRNKGNFPGRFSGRQFSNSRSEMNVSTLELGDSALYLCASSSGGPESTEAFFGQGTRLTVV.

CDR3 sequence (DNA): TGTGCCAGCAGTGCGTCAGGGGGCCCCTACAATGAGCAGTTCTTC. This gives the protein CASSASGGPYNEQFF. V usage is TRBV25-1 and J usage is TRBJ2-1; 8 positions match TRBD1. The germline V gene has CDR1 MGHDK and CDR2 SYGVNS. The ends lost 4 bases at V and 2 bases at J; junction bases unmatched: 4. This CDR3 has 15 residues.

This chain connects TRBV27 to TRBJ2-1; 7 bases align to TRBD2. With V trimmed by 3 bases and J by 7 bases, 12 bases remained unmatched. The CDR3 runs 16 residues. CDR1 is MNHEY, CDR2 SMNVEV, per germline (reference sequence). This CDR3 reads CASSFSLGGSRNEQFF. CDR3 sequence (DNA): TGTGCCAGCAGTTTCTCCCTCGGCGGGAGTAGGAATGAGCAGTTCTTC.

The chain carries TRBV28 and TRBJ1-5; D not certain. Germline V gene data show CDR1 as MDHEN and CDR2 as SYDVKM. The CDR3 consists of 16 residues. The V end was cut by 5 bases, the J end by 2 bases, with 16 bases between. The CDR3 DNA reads TGTGCCAGCAGTCCCCGTGATCGAGGTCGCAATCAGCCCCAGCATTTT. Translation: CASSPRDRGRNQPQHF.

The CDR3 spells CASSLRTGQDPDTQYF. The CDR3, as DNA: TGTGCCAGCAGCCTTAGGACAGGGCAGGACCCAGATACGCAGTATTTT. V is TRBV5-4 and J is TRBJ2-3; TRBD1 aligns across 8 bases. Germline V CDR1 and CDR2: SGHNT, YYREEE (reference sequence). The ends lost 4 bases at V and 4 bases at J; junction bases unmatched: 11. CDR3 length: 16 amino acids.

The CDR3 sequence: CASSINNAGAYEQYF. The DNA for the CDR3 is TGTGCCAGCAGTATCAACAACGCGGGGGCATACGAGCAGTACTTC. The chain combines TRBV28 with TRBJ2-7; TRBD2 is a possible D gene (7 bases). V lost 5 bases, J lost 4 bases, and 18 bases lay in between. CDR1 and CDR2 from the germline V gene are MDHEN and SYDVKM. The CDR3 consists of 15 residues.

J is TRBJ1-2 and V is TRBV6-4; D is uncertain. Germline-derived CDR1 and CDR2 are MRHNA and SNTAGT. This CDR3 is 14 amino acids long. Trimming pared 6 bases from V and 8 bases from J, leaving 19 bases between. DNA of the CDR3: TGTGCCAGCAGCCAGGCGGCCTTCGGAGGGGGCTACACCTTC. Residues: CASSQAAFGGGYTF.

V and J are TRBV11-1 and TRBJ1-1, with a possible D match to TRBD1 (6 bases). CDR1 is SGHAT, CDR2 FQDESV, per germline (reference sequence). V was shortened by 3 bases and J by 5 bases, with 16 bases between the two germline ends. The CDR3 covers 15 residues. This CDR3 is CASSLEQGSWTEAFF. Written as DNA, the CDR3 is TGTGCCAGCAGCTTGGAACAGGGAAGTTGGACTGAAGCTTTCTTT. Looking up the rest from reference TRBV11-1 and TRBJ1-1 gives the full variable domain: EAEVAQSPRYKITEKSQAVAFWCDPISGHATLYWYRQILGQGPELLVQFQDESVVDDSQLPKDRFSAERLKGVDSTLKIQPAELGDSAMYLCASSLEQGSWTEAFFGQGTRLTVV.

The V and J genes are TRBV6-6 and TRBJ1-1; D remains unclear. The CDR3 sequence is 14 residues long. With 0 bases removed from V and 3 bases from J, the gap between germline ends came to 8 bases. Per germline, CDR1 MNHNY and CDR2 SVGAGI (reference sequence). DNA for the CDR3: TGTGCCAGCAGTTACTCCGGGAGGCACACTGAAGCTTTCTTT. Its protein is CASSYSGRHTEAFF.

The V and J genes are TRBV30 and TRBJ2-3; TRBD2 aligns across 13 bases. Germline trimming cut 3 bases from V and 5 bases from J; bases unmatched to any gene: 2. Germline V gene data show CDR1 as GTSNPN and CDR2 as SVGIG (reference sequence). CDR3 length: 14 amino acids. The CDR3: CAWSRLAGGDTQYF. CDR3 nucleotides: TGTGCCTGGAGCCGACTAGCGGGAGGAGATACGCAGTATTTT.